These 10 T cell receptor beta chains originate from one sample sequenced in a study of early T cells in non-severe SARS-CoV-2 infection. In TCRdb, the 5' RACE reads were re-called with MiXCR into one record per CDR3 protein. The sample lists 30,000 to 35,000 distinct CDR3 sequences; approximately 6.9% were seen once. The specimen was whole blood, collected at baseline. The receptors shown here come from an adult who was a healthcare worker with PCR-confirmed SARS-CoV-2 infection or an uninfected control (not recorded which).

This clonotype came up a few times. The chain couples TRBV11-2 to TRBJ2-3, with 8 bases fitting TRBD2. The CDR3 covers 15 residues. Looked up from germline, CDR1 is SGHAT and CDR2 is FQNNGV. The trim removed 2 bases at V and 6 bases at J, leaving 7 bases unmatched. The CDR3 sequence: CASSLTAGERDTQYF. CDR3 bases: TGTGCCAGCAGCTTAACAGCGGGAGAGAGGGATACGCAGTATTTT.

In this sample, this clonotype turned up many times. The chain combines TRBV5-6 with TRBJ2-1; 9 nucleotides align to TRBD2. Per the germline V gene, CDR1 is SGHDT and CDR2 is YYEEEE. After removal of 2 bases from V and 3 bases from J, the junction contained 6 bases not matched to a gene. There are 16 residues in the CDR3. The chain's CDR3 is CASSLLREGNYNEQFF. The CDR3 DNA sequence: TGTGCCAGCAGCTTATTGCGGGAGGGTAACTACAATGAGCAGTTCTTC.

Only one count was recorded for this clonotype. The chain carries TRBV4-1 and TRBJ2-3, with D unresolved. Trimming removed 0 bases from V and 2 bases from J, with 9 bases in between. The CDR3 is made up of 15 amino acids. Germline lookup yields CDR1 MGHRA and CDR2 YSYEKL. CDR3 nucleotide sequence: TGCGCCAGCAGCCAAGATCCCCCAATCACAGATACGCAGTATTTT. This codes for CASSQDPPITDTQYF.

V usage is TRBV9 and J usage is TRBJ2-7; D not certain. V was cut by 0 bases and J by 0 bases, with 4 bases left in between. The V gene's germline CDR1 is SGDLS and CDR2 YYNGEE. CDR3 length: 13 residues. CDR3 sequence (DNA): TGTGCCAGCAGCGTAGCCGCCTCCTACGAGCAGTACTTC. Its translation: CASSVAASYEQYF.

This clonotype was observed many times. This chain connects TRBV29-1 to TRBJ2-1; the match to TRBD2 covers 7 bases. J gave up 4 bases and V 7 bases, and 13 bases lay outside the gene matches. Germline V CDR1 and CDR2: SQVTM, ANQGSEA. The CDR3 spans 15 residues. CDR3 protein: CSAYDREEWYNEQFF. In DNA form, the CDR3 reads TGCAGCGCTTACGATCGGGAGGAGTGGTACAATGAGCAGTTCTTC.

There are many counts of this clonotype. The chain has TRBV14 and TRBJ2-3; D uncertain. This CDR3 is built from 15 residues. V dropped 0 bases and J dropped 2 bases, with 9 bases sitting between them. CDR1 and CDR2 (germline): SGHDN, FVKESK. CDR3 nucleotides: TGTGCCAGCAGCCAAGAAGGCTATCACACAGATACGCAGTATTTT. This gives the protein CASSQEGYHTDTQYF. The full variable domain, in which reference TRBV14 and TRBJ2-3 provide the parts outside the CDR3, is EAGVTQFPSHSVIEKGQTVTLRCDPISGHDNLYWYRRVMGKEIKFLLHFVKESKQDESGMPNNRFLAERTGGTYSTLKVQPAELEDSGVYFCASSQEGYHTDTQYFGPGTRLTVL.

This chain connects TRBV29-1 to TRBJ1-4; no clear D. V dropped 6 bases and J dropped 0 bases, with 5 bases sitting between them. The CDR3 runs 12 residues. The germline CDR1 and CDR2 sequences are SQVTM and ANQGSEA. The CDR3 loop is CSVAATNEKLFF. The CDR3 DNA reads TGCAGCGTCGCAGCAACTAATGAAAAACTGTTTTTT.

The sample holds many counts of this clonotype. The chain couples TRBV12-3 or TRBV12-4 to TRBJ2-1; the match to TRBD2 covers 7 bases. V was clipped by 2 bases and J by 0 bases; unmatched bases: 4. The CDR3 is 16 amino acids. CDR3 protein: CASSLYGTNSYNEQFF. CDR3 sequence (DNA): TGTGCCAGCAGTTTATACGGGACTAACTCCTACAATGAGCAGTTCTTC.

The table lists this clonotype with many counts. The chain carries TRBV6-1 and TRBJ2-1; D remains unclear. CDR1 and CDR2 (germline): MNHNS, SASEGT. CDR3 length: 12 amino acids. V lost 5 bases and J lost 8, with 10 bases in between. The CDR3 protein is CASSKNGDEQFF. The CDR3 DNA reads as TGTGCCAGCAGTAAAAACGGCGATGAGCAGTTCTTC.

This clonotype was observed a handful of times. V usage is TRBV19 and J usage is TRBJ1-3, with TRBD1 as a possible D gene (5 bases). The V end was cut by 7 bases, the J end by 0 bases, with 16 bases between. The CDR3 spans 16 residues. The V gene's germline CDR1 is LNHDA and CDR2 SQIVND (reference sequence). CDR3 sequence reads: CASTPEGVISGNTIYF. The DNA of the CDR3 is TGTGCCAGTACCCCCGAAGGGGTCATCTCTGGAAACACCATATATTTT.